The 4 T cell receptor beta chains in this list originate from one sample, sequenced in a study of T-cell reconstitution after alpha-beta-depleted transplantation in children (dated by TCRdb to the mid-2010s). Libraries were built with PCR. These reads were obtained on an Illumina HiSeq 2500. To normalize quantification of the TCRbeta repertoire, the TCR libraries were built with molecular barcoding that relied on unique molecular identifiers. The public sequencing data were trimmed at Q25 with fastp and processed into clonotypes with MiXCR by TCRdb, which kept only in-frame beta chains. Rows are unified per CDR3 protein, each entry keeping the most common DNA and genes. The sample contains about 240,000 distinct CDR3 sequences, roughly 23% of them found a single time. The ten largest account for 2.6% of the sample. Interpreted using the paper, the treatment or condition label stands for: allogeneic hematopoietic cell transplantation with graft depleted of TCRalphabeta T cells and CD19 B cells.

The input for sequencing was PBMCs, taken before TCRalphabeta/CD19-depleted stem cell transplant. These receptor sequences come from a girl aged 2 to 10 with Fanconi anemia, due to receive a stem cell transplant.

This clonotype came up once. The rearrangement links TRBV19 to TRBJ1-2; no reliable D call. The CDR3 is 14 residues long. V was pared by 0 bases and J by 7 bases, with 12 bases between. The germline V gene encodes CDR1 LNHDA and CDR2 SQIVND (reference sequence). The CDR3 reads CASSIDYGTSGYTF. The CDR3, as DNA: TGTGCCAGTAGTATAGATTACGGAACTAGTGGCTACACCTTC. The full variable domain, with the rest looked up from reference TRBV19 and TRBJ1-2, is DGGITQSPKYLFRKEGQNVTLSCEQNLNHDAMYWYRQDPGQGLRLIYYSQIVNDFQKGDIAEGYSVSREKKESFPLTVTSAQKNPTAFYLCASSIDYGTSGYTFGSGTRLTVV.

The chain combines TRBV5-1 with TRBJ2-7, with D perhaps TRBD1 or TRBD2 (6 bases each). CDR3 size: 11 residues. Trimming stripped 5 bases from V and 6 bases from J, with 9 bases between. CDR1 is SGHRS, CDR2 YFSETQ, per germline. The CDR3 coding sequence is TGCGCCAGCAGGGGGGGCTCCGAGCAGTACTTC. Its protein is CASRGGSEQYF.

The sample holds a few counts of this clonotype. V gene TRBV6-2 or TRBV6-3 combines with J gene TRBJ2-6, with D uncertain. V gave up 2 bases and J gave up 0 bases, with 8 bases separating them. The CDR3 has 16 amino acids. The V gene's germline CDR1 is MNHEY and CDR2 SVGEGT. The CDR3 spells CASSYNSLSGANVLTF. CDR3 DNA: TGTGCCAGCAGTTACAACAGCCTCTCTGGGGCCAACGTCCTGACTTTC.

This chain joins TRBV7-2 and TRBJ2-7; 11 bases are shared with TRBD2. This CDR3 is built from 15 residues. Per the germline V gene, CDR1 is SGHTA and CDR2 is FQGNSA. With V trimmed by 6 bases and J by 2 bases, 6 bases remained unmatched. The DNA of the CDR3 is TGTGCCAGCAGTGTAGCGGGGGGGCCAGCCTACGAGCAGTACTTC. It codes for CASSVAGGPAYEQYF.